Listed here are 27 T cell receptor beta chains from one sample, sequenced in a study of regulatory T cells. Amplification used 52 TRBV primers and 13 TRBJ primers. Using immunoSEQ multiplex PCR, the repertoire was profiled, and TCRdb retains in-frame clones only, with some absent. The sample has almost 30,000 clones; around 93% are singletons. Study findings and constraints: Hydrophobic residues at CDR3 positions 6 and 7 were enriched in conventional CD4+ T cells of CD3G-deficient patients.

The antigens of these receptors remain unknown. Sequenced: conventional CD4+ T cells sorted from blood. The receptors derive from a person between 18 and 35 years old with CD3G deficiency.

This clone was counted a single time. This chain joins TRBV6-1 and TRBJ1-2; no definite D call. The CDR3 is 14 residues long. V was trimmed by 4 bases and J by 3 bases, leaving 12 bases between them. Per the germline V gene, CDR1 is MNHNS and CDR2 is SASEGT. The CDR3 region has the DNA TGTGCCAGCAGTGGTCTCCACAGAGACTATGGCTACACCTTC. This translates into CASSGLHRDYGYTF.

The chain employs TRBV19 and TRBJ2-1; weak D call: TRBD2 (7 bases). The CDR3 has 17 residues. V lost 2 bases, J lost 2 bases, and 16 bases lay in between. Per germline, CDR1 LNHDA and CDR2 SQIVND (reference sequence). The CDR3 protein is CASSIKGGTRTYNEQFF. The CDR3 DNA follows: TGTGCCAGTAGTATAAAGGGGGGGACACGGACCTACAATGAGCAGTTCTTC.

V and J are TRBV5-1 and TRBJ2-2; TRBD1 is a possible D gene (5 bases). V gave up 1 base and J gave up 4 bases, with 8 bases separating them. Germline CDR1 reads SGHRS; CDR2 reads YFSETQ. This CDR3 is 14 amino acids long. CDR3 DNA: TGCGCCAGCAGCTTGCCAGGGCCCACCGGGGAGCTGTTTTTT. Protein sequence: CASSLPGPTGELFF.

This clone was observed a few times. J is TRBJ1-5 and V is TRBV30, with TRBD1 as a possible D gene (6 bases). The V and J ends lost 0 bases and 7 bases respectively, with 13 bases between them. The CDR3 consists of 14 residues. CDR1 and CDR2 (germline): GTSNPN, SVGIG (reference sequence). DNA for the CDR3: TGTGCCTGGAGTGTGAGAGGGGGTGGACAGCCCCAGCATTTT. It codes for CAWSVRGGGQPQHF. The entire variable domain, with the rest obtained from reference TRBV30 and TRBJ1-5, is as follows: SQTIHQWPATLVQPVGSPLSLECTVEGTSNPNLYWYRQAAGRGLQLLFYSVGIGQISSEVPQNLSASRPQDRQFILSSKKLLLSDSGFYLCAWSVRGGGQPQHFGDGTRLSIL.

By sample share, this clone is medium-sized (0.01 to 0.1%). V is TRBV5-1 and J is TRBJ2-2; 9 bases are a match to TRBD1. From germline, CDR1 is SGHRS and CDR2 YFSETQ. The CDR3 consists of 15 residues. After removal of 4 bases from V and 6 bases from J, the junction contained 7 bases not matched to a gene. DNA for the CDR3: TGCGCCAGCAGCCTAGGACAGGGGTCGTCCGGGGAGCTGTTTTTT. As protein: CASSLGQGSSGELFF.

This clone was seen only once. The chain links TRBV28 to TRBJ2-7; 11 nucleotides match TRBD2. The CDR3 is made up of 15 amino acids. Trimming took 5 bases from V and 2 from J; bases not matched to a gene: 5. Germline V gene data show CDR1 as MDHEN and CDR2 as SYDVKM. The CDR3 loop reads CASSAPSGGTYEQYF. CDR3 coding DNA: TGTGCCAGCAGTGCACCTAGCGGGGGGACCTACGAGCAGTACTTC. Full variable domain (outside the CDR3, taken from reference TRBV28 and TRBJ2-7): DVKVTQSSRYLVKRTGEKVFLECVQDMDHENMFWYRQDPGLGLRLIYFSYDVKMKEKGDIPEGYSVSREKKERFSLILESASTNQTSMYLCASSAPSGGTYEQYFGPGTRLTVT.

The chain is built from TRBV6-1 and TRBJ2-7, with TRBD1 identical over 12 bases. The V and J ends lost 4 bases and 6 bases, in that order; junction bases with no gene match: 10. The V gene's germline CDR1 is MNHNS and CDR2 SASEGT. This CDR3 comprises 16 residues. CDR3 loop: CASSAQGGQGASEQYF. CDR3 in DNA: TGTGCCAGCAGTGCCCAAGGGGGACAGGGGGCTAGCGAGCAGTACTTC.

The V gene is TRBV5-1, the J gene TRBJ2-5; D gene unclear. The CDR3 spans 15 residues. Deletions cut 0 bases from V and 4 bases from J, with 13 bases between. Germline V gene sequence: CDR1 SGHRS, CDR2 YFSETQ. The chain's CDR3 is CASSLDPIGGETQYF. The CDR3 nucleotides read TGCGCCAGCAGCTTGGATCCTATCGGCGGAGAGACCCAGTACTTC. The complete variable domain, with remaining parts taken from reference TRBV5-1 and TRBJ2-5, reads KAGVTQTPRYLIKTRGQQVTLSCSPISGHRSVSWYQQTPGQGLQFLFEYFSETQRNKGNFPGRFSGRQFSNSRSEMNVSTLELGDSALYLCASSLDPIGGETQYFGPGTRLLVL.

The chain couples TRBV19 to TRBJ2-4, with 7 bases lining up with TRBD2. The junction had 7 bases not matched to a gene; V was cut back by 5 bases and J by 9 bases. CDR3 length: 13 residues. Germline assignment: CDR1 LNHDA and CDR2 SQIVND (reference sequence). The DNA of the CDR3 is TGTGCCAGTAGTTCCACTGGGGGGGGCATTCAGTACTTC. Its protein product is CASSSTGGGIQYF.

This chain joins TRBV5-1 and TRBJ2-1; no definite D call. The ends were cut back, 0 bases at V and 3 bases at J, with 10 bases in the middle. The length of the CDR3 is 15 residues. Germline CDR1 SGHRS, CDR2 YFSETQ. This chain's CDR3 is CASSLDRLIYNEQFF. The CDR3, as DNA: TGCGCCAGCAGCTTGGACCGGCTGATCTACAATGAGCAGTTCTTC.

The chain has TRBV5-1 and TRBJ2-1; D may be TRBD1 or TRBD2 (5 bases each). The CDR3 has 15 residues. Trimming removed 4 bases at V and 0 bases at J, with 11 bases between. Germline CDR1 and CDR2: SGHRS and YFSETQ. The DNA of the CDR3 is TGCGCCAGCAGCACGGGACCGGGCTCCTACAATGAGCAGTTCTTC. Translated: CASSTGPGSYNEQFF.

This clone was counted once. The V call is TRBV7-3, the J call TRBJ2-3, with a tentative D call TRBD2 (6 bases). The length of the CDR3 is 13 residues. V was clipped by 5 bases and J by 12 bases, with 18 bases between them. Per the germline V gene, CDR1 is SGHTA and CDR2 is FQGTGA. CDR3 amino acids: CASSPPGGRDQYF. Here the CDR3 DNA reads TGTGCCAGCAGCCCGCCAGGTGGGCGGGACCAGTATTTT.

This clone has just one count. CDR3 bases: TGTGCCAGCAGAGCGCTAGCGGGGGGCCTAACCGGGGAGCTGTTTTTT. This translates into CASRALAGGLTGELFF. The chain is built from TRBV2 and TRBJ2-2; 11 bases are shared with TRBD2. The CDR3 length is 16 residues. Germline assignment: CDR1 SNHLY and CDR2 FYNNEI. J gave up 5 bases and V 6 bases, and 8 bases lay outside the gene matches.

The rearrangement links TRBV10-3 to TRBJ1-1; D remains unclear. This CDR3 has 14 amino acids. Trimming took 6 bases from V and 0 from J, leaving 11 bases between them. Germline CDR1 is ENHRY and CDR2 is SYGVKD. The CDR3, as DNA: TGTGCCATCAGGGGGTTTATAATGAACACTGAAGCTTTCTTT. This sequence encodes CAIRGFIMNTEAFF.

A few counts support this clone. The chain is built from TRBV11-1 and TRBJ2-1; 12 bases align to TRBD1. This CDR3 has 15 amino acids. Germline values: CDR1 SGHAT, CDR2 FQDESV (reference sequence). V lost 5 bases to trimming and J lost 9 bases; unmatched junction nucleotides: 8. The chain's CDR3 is CASSPGQGAISEQFF. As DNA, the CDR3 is TGTGCCAGCAGCCCGGGACAGGGGGCAATCAGTGAGCAGTTCTTC. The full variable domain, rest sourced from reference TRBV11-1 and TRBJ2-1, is EAEVAQSPRYKITEKSQAVAFWCDPISGHATLYWYRQILGQGPELLVQFQDESVVDDSQLPKDRFSAERLKGVDSTLKIQPAELGDSAMYLCASSPGQGAISEQFFGPGTRLTVL.

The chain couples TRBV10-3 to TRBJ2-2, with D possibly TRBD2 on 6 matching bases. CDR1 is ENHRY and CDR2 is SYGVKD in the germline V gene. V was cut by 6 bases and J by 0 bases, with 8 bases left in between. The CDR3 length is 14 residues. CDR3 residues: CAIRGLTNTGELFF. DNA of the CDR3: TGTGCCATCAGGGGACTCACGAACACCGGGGAGCTGTTTTTT.

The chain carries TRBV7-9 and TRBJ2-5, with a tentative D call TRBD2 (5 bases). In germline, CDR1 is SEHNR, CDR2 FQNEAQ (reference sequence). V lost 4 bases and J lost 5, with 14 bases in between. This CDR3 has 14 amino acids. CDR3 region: CASSSDHRGETQYF. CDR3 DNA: TGTGCCAGCAGCTCGGACCACAGAGGGGAGACCCAGTACTTC.

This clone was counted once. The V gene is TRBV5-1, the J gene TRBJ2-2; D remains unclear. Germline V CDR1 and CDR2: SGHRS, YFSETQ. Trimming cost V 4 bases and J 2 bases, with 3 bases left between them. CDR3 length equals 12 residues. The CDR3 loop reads CASSQNTGELFF. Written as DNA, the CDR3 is TGCGCCAGCAGCCAAAACACCGGGGAGCTGTTTTTT.

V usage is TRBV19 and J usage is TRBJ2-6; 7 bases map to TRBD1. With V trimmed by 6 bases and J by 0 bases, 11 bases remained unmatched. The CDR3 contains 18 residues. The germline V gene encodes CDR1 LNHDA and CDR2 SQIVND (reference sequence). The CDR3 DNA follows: TGTGCCAGTAGCGGGACAGCCAGTTTCCTCTCTGGGGCCAACGTCCTGACTTTC. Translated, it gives CASSGTASFLSGANVLTF.

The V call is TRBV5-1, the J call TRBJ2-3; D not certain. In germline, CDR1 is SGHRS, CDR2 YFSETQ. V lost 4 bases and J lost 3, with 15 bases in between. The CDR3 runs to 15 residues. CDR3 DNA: TGCGCCAGCAGCCGTGGGCCTCCGGAAACAGATACGCAGTATTTT. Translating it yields CASSRGPPETDTQYF.

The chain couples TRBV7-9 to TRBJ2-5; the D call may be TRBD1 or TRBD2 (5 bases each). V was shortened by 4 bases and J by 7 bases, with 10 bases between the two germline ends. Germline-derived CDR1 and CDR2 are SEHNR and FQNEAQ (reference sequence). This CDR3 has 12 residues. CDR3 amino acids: CASSSDGATQYF. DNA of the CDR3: TGTGCCAGCAGCTCGGACGGGGCGACCCAGTACTTC.

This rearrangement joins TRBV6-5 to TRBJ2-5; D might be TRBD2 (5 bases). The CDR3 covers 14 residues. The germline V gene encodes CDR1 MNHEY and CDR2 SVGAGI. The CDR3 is CASSPGIAVVTQYF. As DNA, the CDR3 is TGTGCTAGCTCCCCCGGGATTGCCGTCGTGACCCAGTACTTC.

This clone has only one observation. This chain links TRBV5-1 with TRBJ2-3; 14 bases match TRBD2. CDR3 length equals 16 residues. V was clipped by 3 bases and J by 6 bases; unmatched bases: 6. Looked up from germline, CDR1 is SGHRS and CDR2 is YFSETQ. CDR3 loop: CASSYGTSGGLDTQYF. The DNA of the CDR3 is TGCGCCAGCAGCTATGGGACTAGCGGGGGATTGGATACGCAGTATTTT.

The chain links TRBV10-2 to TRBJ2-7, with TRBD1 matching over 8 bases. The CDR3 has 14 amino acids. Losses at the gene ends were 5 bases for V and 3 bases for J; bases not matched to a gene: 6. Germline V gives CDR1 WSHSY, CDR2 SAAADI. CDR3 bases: TGCGCCAGCAGTCTAGACAGGGGCCGCTACGAGCAGTACTTC. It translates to CASSLDRGRYEQYF.

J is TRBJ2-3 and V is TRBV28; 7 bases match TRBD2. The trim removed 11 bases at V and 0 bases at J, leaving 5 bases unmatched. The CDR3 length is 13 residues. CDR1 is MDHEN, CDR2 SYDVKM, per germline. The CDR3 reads CAAGDPSTDTQYF. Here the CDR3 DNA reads TGTGCCGCGGGAGACCCTAGCACAGATACGCAGTATTTT.

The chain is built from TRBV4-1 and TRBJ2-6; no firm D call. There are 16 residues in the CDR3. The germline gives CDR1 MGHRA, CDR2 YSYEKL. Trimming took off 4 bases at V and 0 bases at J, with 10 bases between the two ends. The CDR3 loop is CASSPAGFSGANVLTF. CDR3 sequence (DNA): TGCGCCAGCAGCCCAGCAGGTTTCTCTGGGGCCAACGTCCTGACTTTC.

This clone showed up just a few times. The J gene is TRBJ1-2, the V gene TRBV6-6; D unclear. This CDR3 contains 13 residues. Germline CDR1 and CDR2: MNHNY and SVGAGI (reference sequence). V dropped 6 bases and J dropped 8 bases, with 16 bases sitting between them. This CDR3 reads CASSRTPRGGYTF. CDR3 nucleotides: TGTGCCAGCAGCCGCACCCCGCGTGGGGGCTACACCTTC.